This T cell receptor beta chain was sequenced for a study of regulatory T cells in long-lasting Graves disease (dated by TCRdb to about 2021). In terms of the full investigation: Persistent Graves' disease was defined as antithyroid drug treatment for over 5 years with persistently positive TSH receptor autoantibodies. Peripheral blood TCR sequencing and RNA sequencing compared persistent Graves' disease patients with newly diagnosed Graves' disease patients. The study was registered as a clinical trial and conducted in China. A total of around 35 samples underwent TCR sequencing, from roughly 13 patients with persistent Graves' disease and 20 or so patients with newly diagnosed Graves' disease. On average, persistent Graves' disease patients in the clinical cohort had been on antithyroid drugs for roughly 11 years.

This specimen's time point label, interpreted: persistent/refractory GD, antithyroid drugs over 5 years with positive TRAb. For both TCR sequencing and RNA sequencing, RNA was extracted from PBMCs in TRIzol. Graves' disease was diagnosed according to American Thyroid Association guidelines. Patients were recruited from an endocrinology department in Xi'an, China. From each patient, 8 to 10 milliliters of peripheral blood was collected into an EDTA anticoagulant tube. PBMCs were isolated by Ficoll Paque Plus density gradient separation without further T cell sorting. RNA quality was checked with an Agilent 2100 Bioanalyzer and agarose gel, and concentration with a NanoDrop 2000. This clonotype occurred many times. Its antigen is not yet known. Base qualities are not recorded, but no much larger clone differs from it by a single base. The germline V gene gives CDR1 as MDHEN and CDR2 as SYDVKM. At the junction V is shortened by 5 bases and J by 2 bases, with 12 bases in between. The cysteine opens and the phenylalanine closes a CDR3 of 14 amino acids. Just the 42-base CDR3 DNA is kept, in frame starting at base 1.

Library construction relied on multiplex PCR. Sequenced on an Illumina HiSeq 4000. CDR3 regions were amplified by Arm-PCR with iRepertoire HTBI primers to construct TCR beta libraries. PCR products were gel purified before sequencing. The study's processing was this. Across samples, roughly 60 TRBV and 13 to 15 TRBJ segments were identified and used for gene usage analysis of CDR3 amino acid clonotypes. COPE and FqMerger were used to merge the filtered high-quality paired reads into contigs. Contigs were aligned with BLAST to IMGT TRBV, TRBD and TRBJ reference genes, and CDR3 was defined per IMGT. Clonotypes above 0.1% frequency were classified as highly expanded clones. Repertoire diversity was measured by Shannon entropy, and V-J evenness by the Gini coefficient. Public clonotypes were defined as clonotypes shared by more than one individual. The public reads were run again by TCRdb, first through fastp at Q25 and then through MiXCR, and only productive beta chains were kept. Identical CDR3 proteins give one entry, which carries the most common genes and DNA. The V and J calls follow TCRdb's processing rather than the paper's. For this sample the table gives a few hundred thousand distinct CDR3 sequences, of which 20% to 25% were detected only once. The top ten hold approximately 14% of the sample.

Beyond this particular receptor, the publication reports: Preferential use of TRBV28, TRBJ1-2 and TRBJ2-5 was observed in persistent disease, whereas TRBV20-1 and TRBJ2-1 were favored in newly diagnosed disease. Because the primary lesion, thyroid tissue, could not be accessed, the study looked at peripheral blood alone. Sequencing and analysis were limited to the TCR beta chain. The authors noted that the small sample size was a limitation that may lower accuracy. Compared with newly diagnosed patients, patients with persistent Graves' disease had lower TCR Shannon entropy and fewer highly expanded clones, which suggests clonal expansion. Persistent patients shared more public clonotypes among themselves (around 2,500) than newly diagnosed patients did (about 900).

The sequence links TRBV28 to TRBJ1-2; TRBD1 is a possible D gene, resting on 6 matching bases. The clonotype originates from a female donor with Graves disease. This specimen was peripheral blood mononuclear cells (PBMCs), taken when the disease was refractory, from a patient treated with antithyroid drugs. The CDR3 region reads CASSGGGLNYGYTF. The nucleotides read TGTGCCAGCAGTGGGGGGGGGCTGAACTATGGCTACACCTTC.